This T cell receptor (beta chain) was captured by sequencing in a study of T cell responses to AZD1222 COVID-19 vaccine. The overall study: Doses given second, at about 4 or about 12 weeks, were pooled.

For this clone: Its target is not known.

General study findings and limits: Spike-wide vaccine-associated CD4 TCRs dominated at 160-218 and 743-854.

Sequencing was performed with immunoSEQ multiplex PCR; in TCRdb, only in-frame clones are kept and a portion is missing. This table has 95,000 to 150,000 clones, more than 80% appearing once. This clonotype was obtained from an adult in good health. The specimen comprised peripheral blood, sampled on day 0 of AZD1222 vaccination.

The CDR3 sequence: CASSGQNKPNQPQHF. The CDR3 nucleotides are TGTGCCAGTAGCGGACAGAATAAGCCCAATCAGCCCCAGCATTTT. The rearrangement uses TRBV19 and TRBJ1-5; the D gene is possibly TRBD1 (6 bases). Germline values: CDR1 LNHDA, CDR2 SQIVND (reference sequence). The V end was cut by 6 bases, the J end by 3 bases, with 15 bases between. CDR3 length: 15 amino acids.